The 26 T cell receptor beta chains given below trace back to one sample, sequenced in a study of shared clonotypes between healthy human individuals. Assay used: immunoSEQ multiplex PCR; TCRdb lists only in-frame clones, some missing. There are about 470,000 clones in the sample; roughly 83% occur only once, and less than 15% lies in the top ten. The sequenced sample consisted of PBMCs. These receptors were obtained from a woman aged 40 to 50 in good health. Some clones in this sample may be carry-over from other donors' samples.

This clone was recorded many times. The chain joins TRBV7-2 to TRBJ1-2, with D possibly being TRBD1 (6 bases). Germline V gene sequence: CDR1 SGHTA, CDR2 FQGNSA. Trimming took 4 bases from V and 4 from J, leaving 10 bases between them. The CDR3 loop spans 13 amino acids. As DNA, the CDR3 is TGTGCCAGCAGCTCGTACAGGGCCTATGGCTACACCTTC. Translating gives CASSSYRAYGYTF.

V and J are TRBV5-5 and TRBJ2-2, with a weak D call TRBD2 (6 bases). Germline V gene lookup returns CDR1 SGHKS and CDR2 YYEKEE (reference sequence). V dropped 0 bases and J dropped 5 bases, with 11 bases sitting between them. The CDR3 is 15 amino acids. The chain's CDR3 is CASSLDQGGTGELFF. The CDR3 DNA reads TGTGCCAGCAGCTTGGACCAGGGAGGTACCGGGGAGCTGTTTTTT. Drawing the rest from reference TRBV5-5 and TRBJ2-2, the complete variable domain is DAGVTQSPTHLIKTRGQQVTLRCSPISGHKSVSWYQQVLGQGPQFIFQYYEKEERGRGNFPDRFSARQFPNYSSELNVNALLLGDSALYLCASSLDQGGTGELFFGEGSRLTVL.

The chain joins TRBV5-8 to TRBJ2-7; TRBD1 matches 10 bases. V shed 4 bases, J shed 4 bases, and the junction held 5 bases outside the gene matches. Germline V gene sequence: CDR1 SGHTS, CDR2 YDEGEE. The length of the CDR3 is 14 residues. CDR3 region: CASSLGDRGYEQYF. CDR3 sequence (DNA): TGTGCCAGCAGCCTCGGGGACAGGGGATACGAGCAGTACTTC.

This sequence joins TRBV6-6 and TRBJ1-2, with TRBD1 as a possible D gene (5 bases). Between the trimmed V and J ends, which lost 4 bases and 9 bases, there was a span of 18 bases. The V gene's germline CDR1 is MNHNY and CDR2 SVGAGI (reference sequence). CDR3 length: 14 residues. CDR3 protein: CASSSRDRGNSYTF. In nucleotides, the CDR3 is TGTGCCAGCAGTTCTCGCGACAGAGGAAATAGCTACACCTTC.

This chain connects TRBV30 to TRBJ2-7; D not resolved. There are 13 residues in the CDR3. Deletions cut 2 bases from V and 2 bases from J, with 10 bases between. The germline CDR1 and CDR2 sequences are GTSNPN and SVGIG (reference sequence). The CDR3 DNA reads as TGTGCCTGGAGTCTGGAATTTACCTACGAGCAGTACTTC. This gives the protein CAWSLEFTYEQYF.

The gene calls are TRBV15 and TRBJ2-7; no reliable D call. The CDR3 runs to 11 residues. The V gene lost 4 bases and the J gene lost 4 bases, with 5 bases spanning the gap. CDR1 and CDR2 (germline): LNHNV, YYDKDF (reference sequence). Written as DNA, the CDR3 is TGTGCCACCAGCAACCGGTACGAGCAGTACTTC. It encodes CATSNRYEQYF.

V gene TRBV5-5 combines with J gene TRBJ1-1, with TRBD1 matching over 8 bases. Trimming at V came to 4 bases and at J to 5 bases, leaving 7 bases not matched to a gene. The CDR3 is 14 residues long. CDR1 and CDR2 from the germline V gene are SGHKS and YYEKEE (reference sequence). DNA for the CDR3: TGTGCCAGCAGCCCCCGGACAGGGAGAACTGAAGCTTTCTTT. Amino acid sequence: CASSPRTGRTEAFF.

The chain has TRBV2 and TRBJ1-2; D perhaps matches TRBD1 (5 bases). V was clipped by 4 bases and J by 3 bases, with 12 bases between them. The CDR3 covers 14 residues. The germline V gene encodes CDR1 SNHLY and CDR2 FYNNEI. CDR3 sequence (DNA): TGTGCCAGCAGTGGCGGGGCCTCTTACTATGGCTACACCTTC. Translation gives CASSGGASYYGYTF. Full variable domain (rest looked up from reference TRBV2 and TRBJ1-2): EPEVTQTPSHQVTQMGQEVILRCVPISNHLYFYWYRQILGQKVEFLVSFYNNEISEKSEIFDDQFSVERPDGSNFTLKIRSTKLEDSAMYFCASSGGASYYGYTFGSGTRLTVV.

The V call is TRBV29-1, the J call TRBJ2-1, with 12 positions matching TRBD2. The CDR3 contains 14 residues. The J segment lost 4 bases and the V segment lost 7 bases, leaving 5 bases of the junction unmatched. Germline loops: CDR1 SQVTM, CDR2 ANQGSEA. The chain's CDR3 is CSAETSGGYNEQFF. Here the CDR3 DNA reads TGCAGCGCCGAGACTAGCGGGGGATACAATGAGCAGTTCTTC.

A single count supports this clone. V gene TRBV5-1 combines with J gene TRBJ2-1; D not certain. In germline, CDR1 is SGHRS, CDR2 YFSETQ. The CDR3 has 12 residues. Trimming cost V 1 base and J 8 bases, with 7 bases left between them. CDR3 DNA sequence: TGCGCCAGCAGCTTGAGGCAGCATGAGCAGTTCTTC. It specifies CASSLRQHEQFF.

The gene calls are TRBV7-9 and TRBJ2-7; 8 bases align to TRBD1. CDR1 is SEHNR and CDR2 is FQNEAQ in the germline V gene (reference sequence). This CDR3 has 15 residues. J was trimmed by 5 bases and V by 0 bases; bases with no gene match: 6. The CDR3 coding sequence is TGTGCCAGCAGCTTAGCACCCGGACAGGGCCACGAGCAGTACTTC. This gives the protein CASSLAPGQGHEQYF.

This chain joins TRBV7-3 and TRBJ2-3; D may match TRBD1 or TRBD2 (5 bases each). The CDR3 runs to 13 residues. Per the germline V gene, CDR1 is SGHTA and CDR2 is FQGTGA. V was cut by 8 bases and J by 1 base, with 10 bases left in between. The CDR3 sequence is CASCPGRTDTQYF. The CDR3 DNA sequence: TGTGCCAGCTGCCCGGGACGCACAGATACGCAGTATTTT.

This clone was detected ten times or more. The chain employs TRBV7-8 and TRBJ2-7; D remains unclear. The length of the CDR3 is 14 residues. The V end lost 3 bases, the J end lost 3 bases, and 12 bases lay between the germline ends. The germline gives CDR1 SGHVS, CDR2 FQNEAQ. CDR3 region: CASSFSGLSYEQYF. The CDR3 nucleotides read TGTGCCAGCAGCTTTTCGGGCCTAAGCTACGAGCAGTACTTC.

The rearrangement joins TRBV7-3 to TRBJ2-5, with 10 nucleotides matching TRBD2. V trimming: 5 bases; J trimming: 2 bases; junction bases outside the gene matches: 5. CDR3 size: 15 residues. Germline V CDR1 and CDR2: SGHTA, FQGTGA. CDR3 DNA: TGTGCCAGCAGCCTGGGACTAGCGTCTCAAGAGACCCAGTACTTC. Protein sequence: CASSLGLASQETQYF.

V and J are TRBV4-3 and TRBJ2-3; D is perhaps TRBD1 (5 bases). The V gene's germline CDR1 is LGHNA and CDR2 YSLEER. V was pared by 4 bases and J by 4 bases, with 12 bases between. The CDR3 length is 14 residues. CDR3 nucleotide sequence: TGCGCCAGCAGCCCCCACAGGTCCGCAGATACGCAGTATTTT. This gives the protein CASSPHRSADTQYF.

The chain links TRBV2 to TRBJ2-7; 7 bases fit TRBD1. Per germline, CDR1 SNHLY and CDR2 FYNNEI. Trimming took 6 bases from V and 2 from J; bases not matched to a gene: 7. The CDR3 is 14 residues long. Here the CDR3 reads CASSPGTVPYEQYF. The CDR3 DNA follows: TGTGCCAGCAGCCCCGGGACAGTCCCCTACGAGCAGTACTTC.

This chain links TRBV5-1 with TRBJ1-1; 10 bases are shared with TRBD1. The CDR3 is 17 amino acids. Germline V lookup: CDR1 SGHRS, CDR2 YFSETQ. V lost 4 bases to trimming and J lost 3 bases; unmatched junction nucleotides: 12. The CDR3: CASSTGQGKGGDTEAFF. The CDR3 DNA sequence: TGCGCCAGCAGCACGGGACAGGGGAAGGGAGGGGACACTGAAGCTTTCTTT.

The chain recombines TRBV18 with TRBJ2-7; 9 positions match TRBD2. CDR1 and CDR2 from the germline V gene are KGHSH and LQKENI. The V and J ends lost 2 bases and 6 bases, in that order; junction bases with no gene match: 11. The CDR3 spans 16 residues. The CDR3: CASSPRVGTSRSEQYF. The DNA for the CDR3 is TGTGCCAGCTCACCAAGGGTCGGGACTAGCAGGTCCGAGCAGTACTTC.

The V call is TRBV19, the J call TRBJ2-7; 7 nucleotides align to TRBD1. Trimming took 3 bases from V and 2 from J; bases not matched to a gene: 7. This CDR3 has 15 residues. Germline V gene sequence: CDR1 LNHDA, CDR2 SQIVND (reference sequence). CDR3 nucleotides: TGTGCCAGTAGTATCGGGACAGCGAGCACCTACGAGCAGTACTTC. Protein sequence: CASSIGTASTYEQYF.

This CDR3 is CASSLWYREEDNEQFF. The CDR3 DNA sequence: TGTGCCAGCAGTTTATGGTACAGGGAAGAAGACAATGAGCAGTTCTTC. The J gene is TRBJ2-1, the V gene TRBV27; TRBD1 is a possible D gene (6 bases). Germline V CDR1 and CDR2: MNHEY, SMNVEV (reference sequence). The CDR3 runs to 16 residues. The V and J ends lost 1 base and 5 bases respectively, with 15 bases between them.

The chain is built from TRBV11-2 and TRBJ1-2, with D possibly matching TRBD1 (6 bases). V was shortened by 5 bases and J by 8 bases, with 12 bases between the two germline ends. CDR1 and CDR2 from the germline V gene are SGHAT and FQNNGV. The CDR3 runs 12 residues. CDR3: CASSLQGRGYTF. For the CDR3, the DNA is TGTGCCAGCAGCCTACAGGGAAGGGGCTACACCTTC. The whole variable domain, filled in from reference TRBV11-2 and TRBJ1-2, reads EAGVAQSPRYKIIEKRQSVAFWCNPISGHATLYWYQQILGQGPKLLIQFQNNGVVDDSQLPKDRFSAERLKGVDSTLKIQPAKLEDSAVYLCASSLQGRGYTFGSGTRLTVV.

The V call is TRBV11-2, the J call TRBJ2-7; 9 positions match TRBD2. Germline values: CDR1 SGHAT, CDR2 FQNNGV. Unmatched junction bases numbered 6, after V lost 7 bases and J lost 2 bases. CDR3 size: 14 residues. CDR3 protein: CASKIAGETYEQYF. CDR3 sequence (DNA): TGTGCCAGCAAAATAGCGGGAGAAACCTACGAGCAGTACTTC. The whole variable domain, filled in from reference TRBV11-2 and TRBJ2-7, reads EAGVAQSPRYKIIEKRQSVAFWCNPISGHATLYWYQQILGQGPKLLIQFQNNGVVDDSQLPKDRFSAERLKGVDSTLKIQPAKLEDSAVYLCASKIAGETYEQYFGPGTRLTVT.

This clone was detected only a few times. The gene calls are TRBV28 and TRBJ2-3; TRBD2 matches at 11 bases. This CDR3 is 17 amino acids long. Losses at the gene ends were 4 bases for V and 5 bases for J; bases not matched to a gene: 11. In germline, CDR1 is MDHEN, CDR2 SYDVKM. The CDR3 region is CASSSPRLAGKGDTQYF. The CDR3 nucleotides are TGTGCCAGCAGTTCGCCCCGACTAGCGGGAAAAGGAGATACGCAGTATTTT.

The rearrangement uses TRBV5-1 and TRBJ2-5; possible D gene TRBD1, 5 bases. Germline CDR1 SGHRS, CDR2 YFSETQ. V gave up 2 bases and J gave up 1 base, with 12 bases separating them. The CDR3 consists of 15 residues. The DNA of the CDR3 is TGCGCCAGCAGCTTAGTACAGGCGTTCCAAGAGACCCAGTACTTC. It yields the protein CASSLVQAFQETQYF.

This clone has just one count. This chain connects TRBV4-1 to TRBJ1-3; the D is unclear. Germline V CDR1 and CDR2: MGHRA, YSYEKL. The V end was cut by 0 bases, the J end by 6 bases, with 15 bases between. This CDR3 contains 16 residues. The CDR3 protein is CASSQDDNNAANTIYF. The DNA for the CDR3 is TGCGCCAGCAGCCAAGATGATAACAACGCAGCAAACACCATATATTTT.

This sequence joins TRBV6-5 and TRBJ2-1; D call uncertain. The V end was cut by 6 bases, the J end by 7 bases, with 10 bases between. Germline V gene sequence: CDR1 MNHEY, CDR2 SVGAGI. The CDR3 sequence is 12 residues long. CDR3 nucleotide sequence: TGTGCCAGCAGCCCTAATGTAAATGAGCAGTTCTTC. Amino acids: CASSPNVNEQFF.